Below are 14 T cell receptor beta chains sequenced from a single sample in a study of OX40 agonist ivuxolimab in advanced cancers. Assay used: immunoSEQ multiplex PCR; TCRdb lists only in-frame clones, some missing. The table records around 65,000 clones, about 88% of them present only once. Sample: CD4+ or CD8+ T cells sorted from blood, taken in a trial of the OX40 agonist ivuxolimab. These receptors were taken from an adult with an advanced solid tumor such as melanoma, head and neck, liver or kidney cancer.

The chain carries TRBV9 and TRBJ2-7, with 7 nucleotides matching TRBD2. This CDR3 is built from 13 residues. Germline V CDR1 and CDR2: SGDLS, YYNGEE. After removal of 5 bases from V and 0 bases from J, the junction contained 2 bases not matched to a gene. The CDR3 sequence: CASRPSGSYEQYF. CDR3 bases: TGTGCCAGCAGACCTAGCGGCTCCTACGAGCAGTACTTC. The whole variable domain, remainder taken from reference TRBV9 and TRBJ2-7, is DSGVTQTPKHLITATGQRVTLRCSPRSGDLSVYWYQQSLDQGLQFLIQYYNGEERAKGNILERFSAQQFPDLHSELNLSSLELGDSALYFCASRPSGSYEQYFGPGTRLTVT.

The chain links TRBV9 to TRBJ2-5; the D gene is possibly TRBD2 (5 bases). The CDR3 has 16 residues. Trimming took off 0 bases at V and 2 bases at J, with 14 bases between the two ends. CDR1 and CDR2 from the germline V gene are SGDLS and YYNGEE. The chain's CDR3 is CASSVGSEGTQETQYF. In DNA form, the CDR3 reads TGTGCCAGCAGCGTAGGCTCAGAGGGCACACAAGAGACCCAGTACTTC.

The chain employs TRBV27 and TRBJ1-5; D gene uncertain. V lost 4 bases to trimming and J lost 4 bases, with 11 bases between them. Germline CDR1 MNHEY, CDR2 SMNVEV (reference sequence). CDR3 size: 14 residues. CDR3 nucleotide sequence: TGTGCCAGCAGTTCAGTAGGGTTTAATCAGCCCCAGCATTTT. Translating gives CASSSVGFNQPQHF.

The V gene is TRBV7-9, the J gene TRBJ2-2; unclear D gene. With 3 bases removed from V and 1 base from J, the gap between germline ends came to 15 bases. This CDR3 region has 17 residues. Looked up from germline, CDR1 is SEHNR and CDR2 is FQNEAQ (reference sequence). The CDR3 coding sequence is TGTGCCAGCAGCTTTAAATCCGCGGAAGAGAACACCGGGGAGCTGTTTTTT. This gives the protein CASSFKSAEENTGELFF.

The J gene is TRBJ2-7, the V gene TRBV7-9, with TRBD1 identical over 7 bases. This CDR3 comprises 15 residues. V was pared by 5 bases and J by 3 bases, with 10 bases of the junction left unmatched. CDR1 SEHNR and CDR2 FQNEAQ come from the germline V gene (reference sequence). CDR3 sequence reads: CASSKLQGVNYEQYF. CDR3 sequence (DNA): TGTGCCAGCAGCAAACTGCAGGGGGTCAACTACGAGCAGTACTTC.

The chain couples TRBV5-6 to TRBJ2-7, with a tentative D call TRBD2 (5 bases). The germline CDR1 and CDR2 sequences are SGHDT and YYEEEE. The CDR3 length is 12 residues. V was cut by 3 bases and J by 2 bases, with 6 bases left in between. The CDR3 region is CASSSGTYEQYF. CDR3 DNA: TGTGCCAGCAGCTCGGGGACCTACGAGCAGTACTTC.

V usage is TRBV6-5 and J usage is TRBJ1-1; a possible D gene is TRBD1 (5 bases). Per germline, CDR1 MNHEY and CDR2 SVGAGI. The CDR3 is 14 amino acids. V lost 2 bases and J lost 4, with 11 bases in between. CDR3 in DNA: TGTGCCAGCAGTTACGGGGGGATGAGCACTGAAGCTTTCTTT. This sequence encodes CASSYGGMSTEAFF.

The rearrangement links TRBV19 to TRBJ1-5; D not resolved. V shed 2 bases and J shed 9 bases, with 14 bases lying between them. Germline assignment: CDR1 LNHDA and CDR2 SQIVND (reference sequence). There are 14 residues in the CDR3. CDR3 loop: CASSITAGTGPQHF. CDR3 nucleotides: TGTGCCAGTAGTATAACGGCAGGTACTGGGCCCCAGCATTTT.

The rearrangement uses TRBV7-8 and TRBJ2-2, with TRBD1 matching over 8 bases. The CDR3 extends over 14 amino acids. V trimming: 8 bases; J trimming: 4 bases; junction bases outside the gene matches: 6. The germline gives CDR1 SGHVS, CDR2 FQNEAQ. The CDR3 DNA is TGTGCCAGCTGCAGGGGGCTGAGCACCGGGGAGCTGTTTTTT. This sequence encodes CASCRGLSTGELFF.

In its sample, this clone is medium-sized. V usage is TRBV28 and J usage is TRBJ2-2, with D possibly called TRBD1 or TRBD2 (7 bases each). The CDR3 runs to 14 residues. Germline V lookup: CDR1 MDHEN, CDR2 SYDVKM. V dropped 4 bases and J dropped 7 bases, with 13 bases sitting between them. The CDR3 protein is CASSSDREGGELFF. CDR3 coding DNA: TGTGCCAGCAGTTCTGACAGGGAGGGCGGGGAGCTGTTTTTT.

This rearrangement joins TRBV18 to TRBJ2-5; 7 bases agree with TRBD2. This CDR3 contains 17 residues. V trimming: 0 bases; J trimming: 5 bases; junction bases outside the gene matches: 12. CDR1 is KGHSH and CDR2 is LQKENI in the germline V gene. CDR3 in amino acids: CASSPPEGRAQGETQYF. The CDR3 DNA sequence: TGTGCCAGCTCACCACCGGAGGGGAGGGCCCAAGGGGAGACCCAGTACTTC.

The rearrangement uses TRBV7-9 and TRBJ2-1; D perhaps matches TRBD2 (6 bases). The CDR3 runs to 13 residues. Germline values: CDR1 SEHNR, CDR2 FQNEAQ (reference sequence). V was shortened by 5 bases and J by 9 bases, with 14 bases between the two germline ends. This CDR3 reads CASSPRDLGEQFF. DNA of the CDR3: TGTGCCAGCAGCCCCCGGGACTTGGGTGAGCAGTTCTTC. The full variable domain, rest sourced from reference TRBV7-9 and TRBJ2-1, is DTGVSQNPRHKITKRGQNVTFRCDPISEHNRLYWYRQTLGQGPEFLTYFQNEAQLEKSRLLSDRFSAERPKGSFSTLEIQRTEQGDSAMYLCASSPRDLGEQFFGPGTRLTVL.

V gene TRBV7-8 combines with J gene TRBJ1-5, with a possible D match to TRBD1 (6 bases). Trimming removed 0 bases from V and 6 bases from J, with 12 bases in between. Germline-derived CDR1 and CDR2 are SGHVS and FQNEAQ. This CDR3 region has 15 residues. In nucleotides, the CDR3 is TGTGCCAGCAGCTTAGCGGGGGGGGCAGGTCAGCCCCAGCATTTT. Protein: CASSLAGGAGQPQHF.

The V and J genes are TRBV7-9 and TRBJ1-1; D possibly corresponds to TRBD1 (5 bases). Germline loops: CDR1 SEHNR, CDR2 FQNEAQ (reference sequence). The CDR3 runs to 15 residues. The V end was cut by 5 bases, the J end by 4 bases, with 17 bases between. CDR3 amino acids: CASSQEEGRITEAFF. The CDR3, as DNA: TGTGCCAGCAGCCAAGAGGAGGGGAGGATCACTGAAGCTTTCTTT.